This paragraph covers one T cell receptor (beta chain) sequence. The target antigen is unknown. The sample belongs to a study of T cells expressing NK-cell markers. The CDR3 has 14 residues. The V gene's germline CDR1 is MDHEN and CDR2 SYDVKM. Study outcomes and limitations: HCMV specificity of the expanded NKG2C+ T cell clones was not established.

From its re-call of the 5' RACE reads, TCRdb lists each CDR3 protein once, without DNA. This table lists roughly 390,000 distinct CDR3 sequences. The sequenced material came from blood T cells: a sorted CD56 or NKG2C T cell subset, CD4+ or CD8+ T cells, or bulk PBMC T cells (not recorded which). The rearrangement uses TRBV28 and TRBJ2-1; TCRdb reports TRBD1, a call that lacks DNA to check it against. The TCR comes from a woman in her fifties or sixties in good health. CDR3 sequence: CASKRDRVVHEQFF. The whole variable domain, remainder taken from reference TRBV28 and TRBJ2-1, is DVKVTQSSRYLVKRTGEKVFLECVQDMDHENMFWYRQDPGLGLRLIYFSYDVKMKEKGDIPEGYSVSREKKERFSLILESASTNQTSMYLCASKRDRVVHEQFFGPGTRLTVL.